The rows below give T cell receptor beta chains drawn from one sample of a study of control samples from healthy donors and cancer patients. Assay used: immunoSEQ multiplex PCR; TCRdb lists only in-frame clones, some missing. The table records about 75,000 clones, less than 95% of them present only once. Sequencing was carried out using blood. The origin of the receptors is a woman between 40 and 50 years old in good health. CDR3s include the opening cysteine and the closing phenylalanine or tryptophan. The D gene is left open where the match is weak.

v_call | d_call | cdr3_aa
TRBV3-1/TRBV3-2 | NA | CASSQLPGGVNTQYF
TRBV9 | TRBD1 | CASSVAGGNTIYF
TRBV11-1 | NA | CASSLERNYGYTF
TRBV5-8 | NA | CASSFRSADTQYF
TRBV5-1 | NA | CASSLDVAYEQYF
TRBV10-1 | TRBD1 | CASSGQETSEQYF
TRBV25-1 | NA | CASSGSGKNNSPLHF
TRBV2 | NA | CASSGQFNTEAFF
TRBV5-4 | NA | CASSLGGPLYGYTF
TRBV5-6 | NA | CASSLGIETQYF
TRBV7-2 | NA | CASSLFLGPTYEQYF
TRBV15 | TRBD1 | CATSFDRGPGGYTF
TRBV10-3 | NA | CAIGSGGQPQHF
TRBV6-6 | NA | CASRNQVGGNTIYF
TRBV7-7 | NA | CASSPPSEDTQYF
TRBV9 | NA | CASSVEGGSDTQYF
TRBV9 | NA | CASSVVGLNTGELFF
TRBV24-1 | NA | CATSDFTGMSYTF
TRBV19 | NA | CASSPGLANSPLHF
TRBV28 | TRBD2 | CASSPLGLAVSVYEQYF
TRBV28 | NA | CASRGLGQFF
TRBV6-6 | TRBD2 | CASSQGLAGASTDTQYF
TRBV25-1 | NA | CASSEPGDRGKNIQYF
TRBV27 | TRBD1 | CASSYRGWTEAFF
TRBV7-9 | NA | CASSLLGAGGNEQFF
TRBV4-1 | NA | CASSPTGQDYGYTF